These T cell receptor beta chains were read from a single sample in a study of blood T cell repertoires in COVID-19. Measured with immunoSEQ multiplex PCR; TCRdb has only the in-frame clones, and not every one. The sample shows some 340,000 clones, about 85% of them seen only once. The sequenced sample was peripheral blood. All receptors come from a woman aged 18-29 years with acute or convalescent COVID-19. CDR3s include the opening cysteine and the closing phenylalanine or tryptophan. A D gene is named only where the DNA matches it firmly. Clone size is stated in some rows and not others, as once, few, many or a class when expanded.

clone size: -
V gene: TRBV29-1
J gene: TRBJ2-1
D gene: TRBD1
CDR3 protein: CSGDRVRNNEQFF
CDR3 DNA: TGCAGCGGGGACAGGGTGAGGAACAATGAGCAGTTCTTC

clone size: -
V gene: TRBV6-1
J gene: TRBJ1-6
D gene: TRBD1
CDR3 protein: CASREGTVDNSPLHF
CDR3 DNA: TGTGCCAGCAGGGAAGGGACAGTTGATAATTCACCCCTCCACTTT

clone size: -
V gene: TRBV19
J gene: TRBJ1-6
D gene: -
CDR3 protein: CASSTGYNSPLHF
CDR3 DNA: TGTGCCAGTAGTACAGGGTATAATTCACCCCTCCACTTT

clone size: -
V gene: TRBV2
J gene: TRBJ2-7
D gene: -
CDR3 protein: CASSEGTGAPYEQYF
CDR3 DNA: TGTGCCAGCAGTGAAGGGACGGGAGCGCCCTACGAGCAGTACTTC

clone size: -
V gene: TRBV5-1
J gene: TRBJ2-2
D gene: TRBD1
CDR3 protein: CASSLVGTGDSGELFF
CDR3 DNA: TGCGCCAGCAGCTTGGTGGGGACAGGGGATTCCGGGGAGCTGTTTTTT

clone size: once
V gene: TRBV11-2
J gene: TRBJ2-7
D gene: -
CDR3 protein: CASSSPVGGGSPYEQYF
CDR3 DNA: TGTGCCAGCAGCTCCCCGGTAGGCGGAGGATCTCCTTACGAGCAGTACTTC

clone size: -
V gene: TRBV19
J gene: TRBJ2-7
D gene: TRBD2
CDR3 protein: CASKEGREGLPYEQYF
CDR3 DNA: TGTGCCAGTAAGGAGGGAAGGGAGGGCCTTCCCTACGAGCAGTACTTC

clone size: -
V gene: TRBV4-2
J gene: TRBJ2-3
D gene: TRBD2
CDR3 protein: CASSHGLAVTDTQYF
CDR3 DNA: TGTGCCAGCAGCCACGGACTAGCGGTCACAGATACGCAGTATTTT

clone size: -
V gene: TRBV6-1
J gene: TRBJ2-4
D gene: TRBD2
CDR3 protein: CASSESLWVEAGGGHIQYF
CDR3 DNA: TGTGCCAGCAGTGAATCTCTTTGGGTAGAAGCGGGGGGCGGTCACATTCAGTACTTC

clone size: -
V gene: TRBV3-1/TRBV3-2
J gene: TRBJ1-5
D gene: TRBD1
CDR3 protein: CASSPGTGEDGQPQHF
CDR3 DNA: TGTGCCAGCAGCCCCGGGACAGGGGAAGATGGCCAGCCCCAGCATTTT

clone size: -
V gene: TRBV30
J gene: TRBJ1-1
D gene: -
CDR3 protein: CVQTPQANTEAFF
CDR3 DNA: TGTGTCCAGACCCCACAGGCGAACACTGAAGCTTTCTTT

clone size: -
V gene: TRBV28
J gene: TRBJ1-5
D gene: -
CDR3 protein: CASSLYSELNREGSQPQHF
CDR3 DNA: TGTGCCAGCAGCCTCTACTCCGAATTAAACAGGGAAGGAAGTCAGCCCCAGCATTTT

clone size: -
V gene: TRBV6-5
J gene: TRBJ2-1
D gene: -
CDR3 protein: CASSLESSYNEQFF
CDR3 DNA: TGTGCCAGCAGCTTGGAGAGCTCCTACAATGAGCAGTTCTTC

clone size: -
V gene: TRBV19
J gene: TRBJ1-1
D gene: -
CDR3 protein: CASSHGGEAFF
CDR3 DNA: TGTGCCAGTAGTCACGGGGGTGAAGCTTTCTTT

clone size: -
V gene: TRBV7-9
J gene: TRBJ1-1
D gene: TRBD1
CDR3 protein: CASIPTGTGREAFF
CDR3 DNA: TGTGCCAGCATCCCGACCGGGACAGGTAGAGAAGCTTTCTTT

clone size: -
V gene: TRBV12-5
J gene: TRBJ1-1
D gene: -
CDR3 protein: CASGSMTGVNTEAFF
CDR3 DNA: TGTGCTAGTGGTTCTATGACAGGAGTGAACACTGAAGCTTTCTTT

clone size: -
V gene: TRBV6-5
J gene: TRBJ2-5
D gene: TRBD2
CDR3 protein: CASSSREAETQYF
CDR3 DNA: TGTGCCAGCAGCTCCCGGGAGGCAGAGACCCAGTACTTC

clone size: -
V gene: TRBV19
J gene: TRBJ1-1
D gene: TRBD1
CDR3 protein: CASSPRQGTHNTEAFF
CDR3 DNA: TGTGCCAGTAGTCCTAGACAGGGAACCCACAACACTGAAGCTTTCTTT

clone size: -
V gene: TRBV9
J gene: TRBJ2-3
D gene: TRBD1
CDR3 protein: CASQGVADTQYF
CDR3 DNA: TGTGCCAGCCAGGGGGTTGCAGATACGCAGTATTTT

clone size: -
V gene: TRBV4-1
J gene: TRBJ2-5
D gene: -
CDR3 protein: CASSLSSSQETQYF
CDR3 DNA: TGCGCCAGCAGCCTTAGCTCTAGCCAAGAGACCCAGTACTTC

clone size: -
V gene: TRBV9
J gene: TRBJ1-4
D gene: TRBD1
CDR3 protein: CASSVGSQGALEKLFF
CDR3 DNA: TGTGCCAGCAGCGTAGGCTCGCAGGGGGCGCTTGAAAAACTGTTTTTT

clone size: -
V gene: TRBV7-9
J gene: TRBJ1-1
D gene: TRBD1
CDR3 protein: CASSLGTGTEAFF
CDR3 DNA: TGTGCCAGCAGCCTAGGGACAGGCACTGAAGCTTTCTTT